This entry describes one T cell receptor (beta chain). What this receptor recognizes is not known. Base quality data are lacking; no much larger clone is found one base away. The data stem from a study of human T cells and chemical hapten exposure (dated by TCRdb to the early 2020s). Broadly, across the study: For sensitization, 2% DPC in acetone was applied to a roughly 2 cm by roughly 2 cm area of upper inner arm skin. Weekly therapeutic DPC doses were additionally applied to the scalp of patients throughout the approximately 23-week study period. Patch tests used Finn chambers with 0.01% DPC on the upper back, scored after 6 days by International Contact Dermatitis Research Group standards. Most of the patients in the cohort were female, and the cohort covered alopecia areata with under or over 50% scalp involvement, alopecia totalis and alopecia universalis. Libraries were combined into a pool for sequencing, and differences in TCR yield between samples came mainly from small differences in library volumes within the pool. This study followed changes in the peripheral blood TCR repertoire in vivo during primary and secondary sensitization of alopecia patients to the hapten diphenylcyclopropenone (DPC). Blood samples were taken from patients before sensitization (week 0) and then at 2, 6 and about 24 weeks after DPC sensitization. Twenty-nine alopecia patients gave blood for TCR sequencing at one to four time points (pre-sensitization, 2, 6 and 24 weeks).

What the research found in general, with its limitations: Repeated subsampling changed both the strength of the expansion versus patch-test correlation and the threshold at which that correlation became significant. The number of TCRs above 1 in 1000 frequency did not change with DPC sensitization; there was no evidence of global repertoire structure alterations. Significantly more large CDR3 similarity clusters were formed by expanded TCRs than by pre-sensitization or healthy control sets, consistent with antigen-driven responses. Because all patients had alopecia, a presumed autoimmune disease, the immune response of the patients might differ from that of healthy individuals. The number of PT1 expanded TCRs positively correlated with patch test score, significant at thresholds 8, 16 and 32 but not 4.

Cut back by 8 bases and 1 base, the V and J ends lie 15 bases apart. From the cysteine through the phenylalanine, the CDR3 covers 14 amino acids. The read is trimmed to its CDR3 DNA, 42 bases read in frame from base 1. The germline V gene encodes CDR1 MNHEY and CDR2 SVGAGI. The library came from RACE. For sequencing, a NextSeq 500 was employed. Library preparation attached unique molecular identifiers to individual cDNA molecules for quantitative, reproducible TCR counting. Each blood RNA sample was used to sequence both TCR alpha and TCR beta chains. The published analysis was carried out like this. A median of about 87,000 TCRs per sample was observed, with a range of about 23,224 to 690,600. The Decombinator software suite was used to annotate V, J and CDR3 in the TCR reads. Every sample was subsampled to the same number of TCRs (28,000) for the PS versus PT1 abundance plots. TCRs were defined as expanded if absent before sensitization and observed at least eight times at the 2-week time point. The public reads were quality trimmed at Q25 with fastp and then assembled into clones with MiXCR by TCRdb, keeping productive beta chains. Rows with one shared CDR3 protein collapse into an entry with the most common genes and DNA. These V and J calls originate from TCRdb's pipeline instead of the authors' own analysis. For this sample the table gives fewer than 400,000 distinct CDR3 sequences, of which around 7% were detected only once. Roughly 7.9% of the sample is in the top ten clones.

Sample time point, as interpreted from the label and publication: patch test 1, 2 weeks after DPC sensitization. This specimen's treatment or condition label, per the study, means: therapeutic diphenylcyclopropenone sensitization with weekly scalp DPC. At each patch-test visit, blood was drawn before the patch test was applied. To be eligible, patients had to be aged 18 to 70, diagnosed with alopecia and judged suitable for DPC therapy, while pregnant patients were excluded. Total RNA was isolated from unfractionated whole blood collected in Tempus Blood RNA tubes. This TCR was recovered from a young woman with alopecia areata. Some clones in this sample may be carry-over from other donors' samples. This specimen was whole blood, taken in connection with sensitization to the hapten diphenylcyclopropenone (DPC). Here the chain combines TRBV6-5 and TRBJ2-7, with a weak D call of TRBD1 (6 bases match). The nucleotide sequence reads TGTGCCAGCCGACTCTCAGGGGCTTCCTACGAGCAGTACTTC. It codes for CASRLSGASYEQYF.